This passage covers 3 T cell receptor beta chains from one sample sequenced in a study of blood T cell repertoires in COVID-19. Generated by immunoSEQ multiplex PCR, the TCRdb table keeps only in-frame clones and is missing some. The sample consists of approximately 300,000 clones, about nine tenths of them appearing once. Sequenced material: PBMCs or T cells enriched from blood (not recorded which). Every receptor here comes from a young woman who had recovered from COVID-19.

This clone was observed a single time. The V and J genes are TRBV14 and TRBJ2-1, with TRBD2 identical over 11 bases. Trimming at V came to 6 bases and at J to 4 bases, leaving 5 bases not matched to a gene. Per germline, CDR1 SGHDN and CDR2 FVKESK. This CDR3 has 15 residues. For the CDR3, the DNA is TGTGCCAGCAGTCGTACTAGCGGGAGTTACAATGAGCAGTTCTTC. It codes for CASSRTSGSYNEQFF. Combining the CDR3 with reference TRBV14 and TRBJ2-1 gives the whole variable domain EAGVTQFPSHSVIEKGQTVTLRCDPISGHDNLYWYRRVMGKEIKFLLHFVKESKQDESGMPNNRFLAERTGGTYSTLKVQPAELEDSGVYFCASSRTSGSYNEQFFGPGTRLTVL.

Points on this clone: The sample holds other DNA sequences that translate to the same CDR3. CDR3 sequence: CASSSGTSGQETQYF. The DNA for the CDR3 is TGTGCCAGCAGCTCCGGGACTAGCGGCCAAGAGACCCAGTACTTC. The rearrangement links TRBV7-9 to TRBJ2-5; TRBD2 aligns across 11 bases. Germline trimming cut 4 bases from V and 1 base from J; bases unmatched to any gene: 2. The CDR3 is made up of 15 amino acids. Germline CDR1 SEHNR, CDR2 FQNEAQ (reference sequence).

The chain employs TRBV11-2 and TRBJ2-3, with 7 positions matching TRBD1. V dropped 5 bases and J dropped 5; count of bases not matched to a gene: 7. CDR3 length: 14 amino acids. Germline assignment: CDR1 SGHAT and CDR2 FQNNGV. CDR3 in amino acids: CASSLWTGRDTQYF. The DNA for the CDR3 is TGTGCCAGCAGCCTTTGGACAGGCAGAGATACGCAGTATTTT. The full variable domain, in which reference TRBV11-2 and TRBJ2-3 provide the parts outside the CDR3, is EAGVAQSPRYKIIEKRQSVAFWCNPISGHATLYWYQQILGQGPKLLIQFQNNGVVDDSQLPKDRFSAERLKGVDSTLKIQPAKLEDSAVYLCASSLWTGRDTQYFGPGTRLTVL.